A single sample is the source of the 15 T cell receptor beta chains below, sequenced in a study of blood T cell repertoires in COVID-19. This table comes from immunoSEQ multiplex PCR, and its TCRdb copy is limited to in-frame clones, with some not included. The sample includes 70,000 to 75,000 clones, approximately 81% of them seen just once. Sequencing was done on a sample of peripheral blood. Every receptor here comes from a woman older than 75 with active or convalescent COVID-19.

This chain uses TRBV7-3 with TRBJ1-2; perhaps TRBD1 as D (5 bases). Germline assignment: CDR1 SGHTA and CDR2 FQGTGA. V lost 2 bases and J 6 bases, leaving 13 bases between the germline ends. The CDR3 runs to 14 residues. The CDR3 sequence: CASSLQGSLDGYTF. The DNA for the CDR3 is TGTGCCAGCAGCTTACAGGGATCTCTCGATGGCTACACCTTC.

The V call is TRBV6-2 or TRBV6-3, the J call TRBJ1-5, with a weak D call TRBD1 (5 bases). In germline, CDR1 is MNHEY, CDR2 SVGEGT. V lost 5 bases, J lost 2 bases, and 13 bases lay in between. The CDR3 has 15 amino acids. For the CDR3, the DNA is TGTGCCAGCAGTAGTACTCAGGGTGGCAATCAGCCCCAGCATTTT. Translating gives CASSSTQGGNQPQHF.

This chain uses TRBV5-1 with TRBJ2-7; D is undetermined. Germline CDR1 reads SGHRS; CDR2 reads YFSETQ. This CDR3 is 11 amino acids long. V gave up 0 bases and J gave up 5 bases, with 3 bases separating them. The CDR3 nucleotides are TGCGCCAGCAGCTTGGCCAACGAGCAGTACTTC. Protein sequence: CASSLANEQYF.

This sequence joins TRBV5-6 and TRBJ1-2; D call uncertain. The germline V gene has CDR1 SGHDT and CDR2 YYEEEE. Trimming pared 1 base from V and 7 bases from J, leaving 14 bases between. This CDR3 spans 14 amino acids. In DNA form, the CDR3 reads TGTGCCAGCAGCTTGATGTTCTGGGCTTCTGGCTACACCTTC. The encoded protein is CASSLMFWASGYTF.

The CDR3 protein is CASSYRYYEQYF. CDR3 nucleotides: TGTGCCAGCAGTTACAGGTACTACGAGCAGTACTTC. J is TRBJ2-7 and V is TRBV12-3 or TRBV12-4; D is perhaps TRBD1 (5 bases). The ends were cut back, 4 bases at V and 3 bases at J, with 7 bases in the middle. The CDR3 has 12 amino acids.

The chain couples TRBV4-1 to TRBJ1-1; D possibly corresponds to TRBD1 (5 bases). The V end was cut by 1 base, the J end by 4 bases, with 13 bases between. Germline V gene data show CDR1 as MGHRA and CDR2 as YSYEKL. CDR3 length: 15 residues. The CDR3 DNA reads TGCGCCAGCAGCCAAGGGTGGGGGGGGTCCACTGAAGCTTTCTTT. It translates to CASSQGWGGSTEAFF.

The chain has TRBV3-1 (or the pseudogene TRBV3-2) and TRBJ2-7, with D perhaps TRBD2 (7 bases). Germline loops: CDR1 LGHDT, CDR2 YNNKEL (reference sequence). Trimming removed 4 bases at V and 0 bases at J, with 19 bases between. This CDR3 spans 17 amino acids. CDR3 nucleotide sequence: TGTGCCAGCAGCCGGTTAGATGGGGGGGCCCGCTCCTACGAGCAGTACTTC. This translates into CASSRLDGGARSYEQYF.

The chain couples TRBV20-1 to TRBJ2-7; 7 nucleotides agree with TRBD2. The CDR3 consists of 14 residues. The V segment lost 3 bases and the J segment 4 bases; nucleotides outside the gene matches: 9. Germline V gene lookup returns CDR1 DFQATT and CDR2 SNEGSKA (reference sequence). The CDR3 spells CSASGGGTGYEQYF. The CDR3 nucleotides read TGCAGTGCTAGTGGCGGGGGAACGGGGTACGAGCAGTACTTC.

The chain has TRBV14 and TRBJ2-1, with D possibly being TRBD2 (6 bases). V gave up 4 bases and J gave up 1 base, with 8 bases separating them. The CDR3 has 14 residues. Germline V gives CDR1 SGHDN, CDR2 FVKESK. The CDR3 DNA reads TGTGCCAGCAGCCGGGACTTTTCCTACAATGAGCAGTTCTTC. This sequence encodes CASSRDFSYNEQFF.

The CDR3 is CASSQASLPTYEQYF. The DNA of the CDR3 is TGCGCCAGCAGCCAAGCTAGCCTACCAACCTACGAGCAGTACTTC. The chain carries TRBV4-1 and TRBJ2-7; maybe TRBD2 (5 bases). V was trimmed by 1 base and J by 2 bases, leaving 12 bases between them. The CDR3 is 15 amino acids. Per the germline V gene, CDR1 is MGHRA and CDR2 is YSYEKL.

The chain couples TRBV20-1 to TRBJ1-1; D not certain. This CDR3 is built from 11 residues. V shed 5 bases and J shed 1 base, with 5 bases lying between them. Germline lookup yields CDR1 DFQATT and CDR2 SNEGSKA (reference sequence). The CDR3 is CSAYKNTEAFF. CDR3 DNA sequence: TGCAGTGCTTACAAGAACACTGAAGCTTTCTTT.

The chain recombines TRBV5-6 with TRBJ1-2; maybe TRBD1 (6 bases). The CDR3 is 13 residues long. Germline assignment: CDR1 SGHDT and CDR2 YYEEEE. Trimming shortened V by 1 base and J by 6 bases, and 10 bases separated the two germline ends. CDR3 bases: TGTGCCAGCAGCTTGACAGGGTGGGATGGCTACACCTTC. This codes for CASSLTGWDGYTF.

Concerning this clone itself: One junction end does not reproduce the germline sequence, and a read error may be involved. V and J are TRBV5-1 and TRBJ2-5; a possible D gene is TRBD2 (6 bases). Germline V CDR1 and CDR2: SGHRS, YFSETQ. The length of the CDR3 is 16 residues. The CDR3 DNA follows: TGCGCCAGCCGCTTGAGTACCCGGGGGACCCAAGAGACCCAGTACTTC. It is translated as CASRLSTRGTQETQYF.

The chain carries TRBV7-8 and TRBJ1-1; 7 bases are a match to TRBD1. This CDR3 has 16 residues. Looked up from germline, CDR1 is SGHVS and CDR2 is FQNEAQ. After removal of 6 bases from V and 0 bases from J, the junction contained 10 bases not matched to a gene. CDR3: CASSTGTENMNTEAFF. CDR3 bases: TGTGCCAGCAGTACCGGGACAGAAAACATGAACACTGAAGCTTTCTTT.

The rearrangement links TRBV11-2 to TRBJ1-3, with TRBD1 matching 10 bases. Trimming removed 5 bases from V and 3 bases from J; junction bases left unmatched: 7. The CDR3 has 16 residues. Germline CDR1 is SGHAT and CDR2 is FQNNGV. CDR3 sequence (DNA): TGTGCCAGCAGCAAGCGACAGGGGGCAAGTGGAAACACCATATATTTT. This codes for CASSKRQGASGNTIYF. Together with reference TRBV11-2 and TRBJ1-3, the CDR3 gives the full variable domain: EAGVAQSPRYKIIEKRQSVAFWCNPISGHATLYWYQQILGQGPKLLIQFQNNGVVDDSQLPKDRFSAERLKGVDSTLKIQPAKLEDSAVYLCASSKRQGASGNTIYFGEGSWLTVV.